This TCR beta chain stems from a study of blood T cell repertoires in COVID-19. The ends were cut back, 4 bases at V and 7 bases at J, with 19 bases in the middle. The CDR3 loop spans 15 amino acids. CDR1 KGHDR and CDR2 SFDVKD come from the germline V gene. Measured with immunoSEQ multiplex PCR; TCRdb has only the in-frame clones, and not every one. This repertoire shows 100,000 to 150,000 clones, roughly three quarters found once; its top ten account for approximately 7.9%. What was sequenced was peripheral blood. The receptor's source is a human donor in a cohort sampled during active COVID-19. V gene TRBV24-1 combines with J gene TRBJ2-7; D possibly corresponds to TRBD2 (6 bases). The CDR3 nucleotides read TGTGCCACCAGTGACGTACTCGGAGGGGCGAGGGAGCAGTACTTC. It codes for CATSDVLGGAREQYF.